The subject of this entry is one T cell receptor (beta chain). The antigen remains undetermined. TCRdb's table, derived via immunoSEQ multiplex PCR, lists solely in-frame clones and lacks some. The repertoire holds 1.5 million to 2.5 million clones, just under 95% seen once, with roughly 1.2% in the top ten. The record originates from a study of shared clonotypes between healthy human individuals. The germline V gene has CDR1 SNHLY and CDR2 FYNNEI. This CDR3 contains 15 residues. The germline V and J ends were trimmed by 1 base and 7 bases, with 14 bases remaining between them. Study outcomes and limitations: Some naive CD4 clonotypes, around 5%, turned up in common across four donors. Naive subsets generally had larger estimated richness than memory subsets.

Positively selected for CCR7, the CD45RO-negative cells used as naive CD8 cells excluded terminally differentiated effector memory CD45RA+ cells. The rearrangement uses TRBV2 and TRBJ1-5; D not resolved. This receptor was identified in a man in his late teens or twenties in good health. Source material: naive CD8+ T cells sorted from blood. This CDR3 reads CASSEVEEKDQPQHF. The CDR3 DNA is TGTGCCAGCAGTGAAGTTGAGGAGAAGGACCAGCCCCAGCATTTT.